This is a list of T cell receptor beta chains from one sample in a study of blood T cell repertoires in COVID-19. Profiled with immunoSEQ multiplex PCR; TCRdb holds only in-frame clones, not every one. This sample carries 140,000 to 150,000 clones, around 73% of them seen once, and the ten largest clones take approximately 6%. The sample taken for sequencing was PBMCs or T cells enriched from blood (not recorded which). The receptor source for this set is a woman aged 45-60 years who had recovered from COVID-19. The CDR3 runs from the conserved cysteine through the conserved F or W. The order of the fields is clone size, V gene, J gene, D gene, CDR3 DNA, CDR3 protein. D genes are given only for firm matches. Clone size is not always given. Where it is, it says once, few, many or a class for expanded clones.

clone_size: -
v_call: TRBV7-9
j_call: TRBJ2-2
d_call: TRBD1
cdr3_nt: TGTGCCAGCCTAGGGTTCACGCGGACAGGGGCCACCGGGGAGCTGTTTTTT
cdr3_aa: CASLGFTRTGATGELFF

clone_size: -
v_call: TRBV29-1
j_call: TRBJ2-5
d_call: -
cdr3_nt: TGCAGCGTTGGATCTCGGGTTGGGGAGACCCAGTACTTC
cdr3_aa: CSVGSRVGETQYF

clone_size: -
v_call: TRBV25-1
j_call: TRBJ2-3
d_call: -
cdr3_nt: TGTGCCAGCACACAAACCCTCACAGATACGCAGTATTTT
cdr3_aa: CASTQTLTDTQYF

clone_size: -
v_call: TRBV24-1
j_call: TRBJ2-7
d_call: -
cdr3_nt: TGTGCCACCAGTGTGTACGGCTACGAGCAGTACTTC
cdr3_aa: CATSVYGYEQYF

clone_size: -
v_call: TRBV6-5
j_call: TRBJ1-1
d_call: -
cdr3_nt: TGTGCCAGCAGTTACTCCCAGCGTTTGAACACTGAAGCTTTCTTT
cdr3_aa: CASSYSQRLNTEAFF

clone_size: -
v_call: TRBV10-3
j_call: TRBJ1-5
d_call: TRBD1
cdr3_nt: TGTGCCATCAGGCGGACAGGGAACGAGCCCCAGCATTTT
cdr3_aa: CAIRRTGNEPQHF

clone_size: -
v_call: TRBV2
j_call: TRBJ1-5
d_call: -
cdr3_nt: TGTGCCAGCAGGGGAGGGGGGGCCCAGCCCCAGCATTTT
cdr3_aa: CASRGGGAQPQHF

clone_size: -
v_call: TRBV30
j_call: TRBJ2-1
d_call: -
cdr3_nt: TGTGCCTGGAGCCGGGGGGCTTACAATGAGCAGTTCTTC
cdr3_aa: CAWSRGAYNEQFF

clone_size: -
v_call: TRBV6-5
j_call: TRBJ1-2
d_call: -
cdr3_nt: TGTGCCAGCGGGGACTTCTATGGCTACACCTTC
cdr3_aa: CASGDFYGYTF

clone_size: -
v_call: TRBV5-1
j_call: TRBJ2-1
d_call: -
cdr3_nt: TGCGCCAGCCATATAACTAGCTCCTACAATGAGCAGTTCTTC
cdr3_aa: CASHITSSYNEQFF

clone_size: -
v_call: TRBV15
j_call: TRBJ2-7
d_call: -
cdr3_nt: TGTGCCACCAGCAGAGATCTAGGCCTGACCTACGAGCAGTACTTC
cdr3_aa: CATSRDLGLTYEQYF

clone_size: -
v_call: TRBV19
j_call: TRBJ1-1
d_call: -
cdr3_nt: TGTGCCAGTAGTATAGGGGGGGCTGAAGCTTTCTTT
cdr3_aa: CASSIGGAEAFF

clone_size: -
v_call: TRBV5-1
j_call: TRBJ1-3
d_call: -
cdr3_nt: TGCGCCAGCAGCTTGGAACAGGGCTACTCTGGAAACACCATATATTTT
cdr3_aa: CASSLEQGYSGNTIYF

clone_size: few
v_call: TRBV6-5
j_call: TRBJ2-5
d_call: -
cdr3_nt: TGTGCCAGCAGTTACAGGGGTGCCAGCCAAGAGACCCAGTACTTC
cdr3_aa: CASSYRGASQETQYF

clone_size: few
v_call: TRBV5-6
j_call: TRBJ2-1
d_call: -
cdr3_nt: TGTGCCAGCAGCTTGGTAGGGGGGGTTTACAATGAGCAGTTCTTC
cdr3_aa: CASSLVGGVYNEQFF

clone_size: -
v_call: TRBV2
j_call: TRBJ1-5
d_call: TRBD1
cdr3_nt: TGTGCCAGCAGTGAATGGCTGGGGACAGGGGACAATCAGCCCCAGCATTTT
cdr3_aa: CASSEWLGTGDNQPQHF

clone_size: -
v_call: TRBV15
j_call: TRBJ2-7
d_call: TRBD1
cdr3_nt: TGTGCCACCAGCAGAGGGACAGGGGGCCTCTACGAGCAGTACTTC
cdr3_aa: CATSRGTGGLYEQYF

clone_size: -
v_call: TRBV3-1/TRBV3-2
j_call: TRBJ1-1
d_call: -
cdr3_nt: TGTGCCAGCAGCCAAGGAGGGCCCTCCTTGAACACTGAAGCTTTCTTT
cdr3_aa: CASSQGGPSLNTEAFF

clone_size: -
v_call: TRBV14
j_call: TRBJ2-2
d_call: -
cdr3_nt: TGTGCCAGCAGCCAAGATCGACAGTCCCCGAGCACCGGGGAGCTGTTTTTT
cdr3_aa: CASSQDRQSPSTGELFF